This T cell receptor (beta chain) was observed in a study of radiotherapy plus CTLA-4 blockade in lung cancer. Study summary: With 31% of patients having disease control, objective responses were seen in approximately 19%. Overall study results and limits: Increased serum interferon-beta after radiation also reportedly predicted response strongly. Expansion of tumor-derived TCR clones was observed in blood after radiotherapy plus ipilimumab.

Losses at the gene ends were 3 bases for V and 6 bases for J; bases not matched to a gene: 7. The CDR3 length is 15 residues. Germline V CDR1 and CDR2: SGHTA, FQGNSA. Treatment of patients with chemo-refractory metastatic non-small-cell lung cancer consisted of focal radiation plus CTLA-4 blockade with ipilimumab. Some clones are missing from TCRdb's copy, which holds only in-frame ones; the method was immunoSEQ multiplex PCR. The sample includes some 66,000 clones, approximately 83% of them seen just once. On this clone: Its target is not known.

V and J are TRBV7-2 and TRBJ2-2; 7 bases map to TRBD1. Source: peripheral blood, taken from a patient treated with radiotherapy plus ipilimumab. This receptor was taken from a human donor with non-small cell lung cancer who had a partial response to radiotherapy plus ipilimumab. This chain's CDR3 is CASSFRGLGAGELFF. The CDR3 DNA reads as TGTGCCAGCAGCTTTAGGGGGCTCGGGGCCGGGGAGCTGTTTTTT.